The 26 T cell receptor beta chains reported below all come from one sample, sequenced in a study of OX40 agonist ivuxolimab in advanced cancers. Method: immunoSEQ multiplex PCR; TCRdb's copy keeps in-frame clones and lacks some. The sample has 70,000 to 100,000 clones, approximately 91% seen once. The source material was CD4+ or CD8+ T cells sorted from blood, sampled in a trial of the OX40 agonist ivuxolimab. The receptors were gathered from an adult with an advanced solid tumor such as melanoma, head and neck, liver or kidney cancer.

This clone appeared a few times. The chain has TRBV19 and TRBJ1-2; perhaps TRBD1 as D (6 bases). Trimming shortened V by 6 bases and J by 7 bases, and 15 bases separated the two germline ends. The germline V gene has CDR1 LNHDA and CDR2 SQIVND (reference sequence). The CDR3 has 13 amino acids. The CDR3 here is CASRTQGDSGYTF. Here the CDR3 DNA reads TGTGCCAGTAGGACACAGGGAGATAGTGGCTACACCTTC.

This clone was picked up one time. V and J are TRBV30 and TRBJ2-2; D may be TRBD1 (6 bases). The CDR3 totals 14 residues. V was shortened by 5 bases and J by 4 bases, with 14 bases between the two germline ends. Germline V gene data show CDR1 as GTSNPN and CDR2 as SVGIG (reference sequence). The CDR3 coding sequence is TGTGCCTGGGTTGGACAGCCCGTCACCGGGGAGCTGTTTTTT. Amino acids: CAWVGQPVTGELFF.

The rearrangement joins TRBV5-1 to TRBJ2-7; 10 bases align to TRBD2. The germline V gene has CDR1 SGHRS and CDR2 YFSETQ. Trimming took 1 base from V and 5 from J; bases not matched to a gene: 6. This CDR3 spans 15 amino acids. In DNA, the CDR3 is TGCGCCAGCAGCTTGATCCGACTAGCGGGCCACGAGCAGTACTTC. Protein product: CASSLIRLAGHEQYF.

The chain carries TRBV7-2 and TRBJ1-1, with a possible D match to TRBD1 (6 bases). Per the germline V gene, CDR1 is SGHTA and CDR2 is FQGNSA. This CDR3 is built from 15 residues. Trimming cost V 3 bases and J 0 bases, with 11 bases left between them. The CDR3 loop reads CASSLGQVMNTEAFF. CDR3 DNA: TGTGCCAGCAGCTTGGGACAAGTCATGAACACTGAAGCTTTCTTT.

The V and J genes are TRBV19 and TRBJ2-6, with D perhaps TRBD1 or TRBD2 (5 bases each). Germline V lookup: CDR1 LNHDA, CDR2 SQIVND (reference sequence). V was shortened by 3 bases and J by 2 bases, with 14 bases between the two germline ends. The length of the CDR3 is 17 residues. CDR3 sequence (DNA): TGTGCCAGTAGTATTGCAGGGACGCAGGCTGGGGCCAACGTCCTGACTTTC. Residues: CASSIAGTQAGANVLTF.

The rearrangement uses TRBV29-1 and TRBJ1-5, with 11 positions matching TRBD1. The V segment lost 7 bases and the J segment 5 bases; nucleotides outside the gene matches: 7. CDR3 length equals 14 residues. Germline-derived CDR1 and CDR2 are SQVTM and ANQGSEA. In DNA, the CDR3 is TGCAGCGCCATAGCGGGACAGGGGGATCAGCCCCAGCATTTT. It codes for CSAIAGQGDQPQHF.

V and J are TRBV28 and TRBJ1-4, with D unclear. With 5 bases removed from V and 8 bases from J, the gap between germline ends came to 18 bases. The CDR3 is 15 amino acids. From germline, CDR1 is MDHEN and CDR2 SYDVKM. The CDR3 reads CASSAAQILTEKLFF. As DNA, the CDR3 is TGTGCCAGCAGTGCGGCGCAGATACTAACGGAAAAACTGTTTTTT.

J is TRBJ2-5 and V is TRBV7-6; 8 nucleotides align to TRBD1. The J call may be mistaken, given a closer DNA end match to TRBJ2-7. This CDR3 contains 15 residues. Per germline, CDR1 SGHVS and CDR2 FNYEAQ. CDR3 amino acids: CASSLGGQGTYEQYF. DNA for the CDR3: TGTGCCAGCAGCTTAGGTGGACAGGGTACCTACGAGCAGTACTTC.

CDR3 amino acids: CASTRGTSGRENIQYF. For the CDR3, the DNA is TGTGCCAGCACGAGAGGGACTAGCGGGAGGGAAAACATTCAGTACTTC. The J gene is TRBJ2-4, the V gene TRBV9, with 16 bases fitting TRBD2. From germline, CDR1 is SGDLS and CDR2 YYNGEE. J was trimmed by 5 bases and V by 6 bases; bases with no gene match: 5. The CDR3 spans 16 residues.

V and J are TRBV6-1 and TRBJ2-1; unclear D gene. Trimming stripped 7 bases from V and 1 base from J, with 14 bases between. This CDR3 region has 15 residues. Germline CDR1 and CDR2: MNHNS and SASEGT. CDR3 bases: TGTGCCAGCAAACTGAATTGGGAATCCTACAATGAGCAGTTCTTC. Its translation: CASKLNWESYNEQFF.

This clone showed up just once. The chain employs TRBV7-9 and TRBJ2-1; tentatively, D is TRBD2 (5 bases). Per germline, CDR1 SEHNR and CDR2 FQNEAQ (reference sequence). This CDR3 contains 13 residues. V gave up 2 bases and J gave up 9 bases, with 11 bases separating them. In nucleotides, the CDR3 is TGTGCCAGCAGCTTAAATAGGGAGACTGAGCAGTTCTTC. Translating it yields CASSLNRETEQFF.

V usage is TRBV5-6 and J usage is TRBJ2-7; D gene uncertain. V lost 1 base and J lost 3, with 14 bases in between. This CDR3 is built from 15 residues. The germline CDR1 and CDR2 sequences are SGHDT and YYEEEE. The CDR3 loop is CASSLSGPPGYEQYF. Here the CDR3 DNA reads TGTGCCAGCAGCTTGAGTGGTCCACCGGGCTACGAGCAGTACTTC.

The chain employs TRBV18 and TRBJ1-1; D unclear. The V gene's germline CDR1 is KGHSH and CDR2 LQKENI. V was shortened by 3 bases and J by 1 base, with 9 bases between the two germline ends. The CDR3 has 14 residues. CDR3: CASSPLRGNTEAFF. CDR3 nucleotide sequence: TGTGCCAGCTCACCCCTTCGTGGGAACACTGAAGCTTTCTTT.

This clone is a singleton in its sample. The CDR3, as DNA: TGCGCCAGCAGCCATGCCAGGGGATACACTGAAGCTTTCTTT. This gives the protein CASSHARGYTEAFF. The genes are TRBV4-1 and TRBJ1-1, with a tentative D call TRBD1 (6 bases). Trimming stripped 3 bases from V and 3 bases from J, with 11 bases between. Germline V gene data show CDR1 as MGHRA and CDR2 as YSYEKL. The CDR3 sequence is 14 residues long.

The chain recombines TRBV5-1 with TRBJ2-2, with D possibly TRBD2 on 6 matching bases. This CDR3 region has 14 residues. Trimming took 6 bases from V and 3 from J, leaving 12 bases between them. CDR1 is SGHRS and CDR2 is YFSETQ in the germline V gene. This chain's CDR3 is CASNVRGYTGELFF. CDR3 DNA: TGCGCCAGCAACGTGCGGGGTTACACCGGGGAGCTGTTTTTT.

V usage is TRBV7-2 and J usage is TRBJ1-5; D is perhaps TRBD1 (5 bases). CDR1 and CDR2 (germline): SGHTA, FQGNSA. V gave up 1 base and J gave up 5 bases, with 12 bases separating them. The CDR3 has 15 amino acids. This CDR3 is CASSLDGGLHQPQHF. CDR3 DNA sequence: TGTGCCAGCAGCTTAGATGGGGGATTACATCAGCCCCAGCATTTT.

This chain connects TRBV5-1 to TRBJ2-2, with D unclear. This CDR3 contains 15 residues. The germline CDR1 and CDR2 sequences are SGHRS and YFSETQ. The V end was cut by 0 bases, the J end by 3 bases, with 9 bases between. CDR3 DNA sequence: TGCGCCAGCAGCTTGGGACCAACCTACACCGGGGAGCTGTTTTTT. This sequence encodes CASSLGPTYTGELFF. The full variable domain, rest sourced from reference TRBV5-1 and TRBJ2-2, is KAGVTQTPRYLIKTRGQQVTLSCSPISGHRSVSWYQQTPGQGLQFLFEYFSETQRNKGNFPGRFSGRQFSNSRSEMNVSTLELGDSALYLCASSLGPTYTGELFFGEGSRLTVL.

CDR3 sequence: CASSLAQGADGYTF. DNA of the CDR3: TGCGCCAGCAGCTTGGCTCAGGGGGCTGATGGCTACACCTTC. The chain has TRBV5-1 and TRBJ1-2; the match to TRBD1 covers 8 bases. Germline trimming cut 0 bases from V and 6 bases from J; bases unmatched to any gene: 4. The CDR3 totals 14 residues. Per the germline V gene, CDR1 is SGHRS and CDR2 is YFSETQ.

This clone was counted a single time. V is TRBV6-6 and J is TRBJ1-1; 7 bases map to TRBD1. The CDR3 extends over 12 amino acids. V lost 10 bases and J lost 2; bases outside the gene matches: 4. CDR1 and CDR2 from the germline V gene are MNHNY and SVGAGI (reference sequence). As DNA, the CDR3 is TGTGCCACGGGACAGTTTAACACTGAAGCTTTCTTT. It encodes CATGQFNTEAFF.

CDR3 region: CASSARTANTEAFF. CDR3 DNA sequence: TGTGCCAGCAGCGCTCGGACAGCGAACACTGAAGCTTTCTTT. The chain uses TRBV11-2 and TRBJ1-1; TRBD1 might be the D (6 bases). The CDR3 consists of 14 residues. With 5 bases removed from V and 1 base from J, the gap between germline ends came to 11 bases. The germline CDR1 and CDR2 sequences are SGHAT and FQNNGV. Full variable domain (rest looked up from reference TRBV11-2 and TRBJ1-1): EAGVAQSPRYKIIEKRQSVAFWCNPISGHATLYWYQQILGQGPKLLIQFQNNGVVDDSQLPKDRFSAERLKGVDSTLKIQPAKLEDSAVYLCASSARTANTEAFFGQGTRLTVV.

The rearrangement uses TRBV11-2 and TRBJ2-7; tentatively, D is TRBD1 or TRBD2 (6 bases each). The germline V and J ends were trimmed by 1 base and 0 bases, with 13 bases remaining between them. The CDR3 has 16 amino acids. Germline V gives CDR1 SGHAT, CDR2 FQNNGV. The CDR3 sequence is CASSLGGGGASYEQYF. As DNA, the CDR3 is TGTGCCAGCAGCTTAGGAGGAGGGGGTGCCTCCTACGAGCAGTACTTC.

The genes are TRBV11-2 and TRBJ1-3; D remains unclear. Germline CDR1 is SGHAT and CDR2 is FQNNGV. The CDR3 length is 16 residues. Trimming removed 3 bases from V and 0 bases from J, with 12 bases in between. The CDR3 here is CASSFWTRASGNTIYF. CDR3 nucleotides: TGTGCCAGCAGCTTCTGGACGCGAGCCTCTGGAAACACCATATATTTT.

The V call is TRBV28, the J call TRBJ2-7, with TRBD1 matching over 9 bases. Losses at the gene ends were 6 bases for V and 7 bases for J; bases not matched to a gene: 13. Looked up from germline, CDR1 is MDHEN and CDR2 is SYDVKM. There are 15 residues in the CDR3. CDR3: CASSLRDRERWEQYF. The CDR3 DNA sequence: TGTGCCAGCAGCCTGAGGGACAGGGAACGATGGGAGCAGTACTTC.

V gene TRBV2 combines with J gene TRBJ2-2; a weak D match, TRBD2 (6 bases). This CDR3 has 14 residues. The germline CDR1 and CDR2 sequences are SNHLY and FYNNEI. V was pared by 7 bases and J by 5 bases, with 14 bases between. In DNA, the CDR3 is TGTGCCAGCACCCAGGAGGGAACGACCGGGGAGCTGTTTTTT. It yields the protein CASTQEGTTGELFF.

The chain uses TRBV9 and TRBJ2-3, with 8 bases lining up with TRBD1. J was trimmed by 1 base and V by 4 bases; bases with no gene match: 8. CDR3 size: 16 residues. CDR1 SGDLS and CDR2 YYNGEE come from the germline V gene. CDR3 loop: CASSKGPGQGTDTQYF. CDR3 DNA: TGTGCCAGCAGCAAAGGGCCGGGACAGGGCACAGATACGCAGTATTTT. Full variable domain (missing parts from reference TRBV9 and TRBJ2-3): DSGVTQTPKHLITATGQRVTLRCSPRSGDLSVYWYQQSLDQGLQFLIQYYNGEERAKGNILERFSAQQFPDLHSELNLSSLELGDSALYFCASSKGPGQGTDTQYFGPGTRLTVL.

The rearrangement uses TRBV4-1 and TRBJ2-4; 9 nucleotides align to TRBD1. The CDR3 has 21 amino acids. The V and J ends lost 0 bases and 1 base, in that order; junction bases with no gene match: 16. Germline assignment: CDR1 MGHRA and CDR2 YSYEKL. The CDR3 region has the DNA TGCGCCAGCAGCCAAGAACATCCGGACAGGGGATTAGGTCGGGCCAAAAACATTCAGTACTTC. The encoded protein is CASSQEHPDRGLGRAKNIQYF.